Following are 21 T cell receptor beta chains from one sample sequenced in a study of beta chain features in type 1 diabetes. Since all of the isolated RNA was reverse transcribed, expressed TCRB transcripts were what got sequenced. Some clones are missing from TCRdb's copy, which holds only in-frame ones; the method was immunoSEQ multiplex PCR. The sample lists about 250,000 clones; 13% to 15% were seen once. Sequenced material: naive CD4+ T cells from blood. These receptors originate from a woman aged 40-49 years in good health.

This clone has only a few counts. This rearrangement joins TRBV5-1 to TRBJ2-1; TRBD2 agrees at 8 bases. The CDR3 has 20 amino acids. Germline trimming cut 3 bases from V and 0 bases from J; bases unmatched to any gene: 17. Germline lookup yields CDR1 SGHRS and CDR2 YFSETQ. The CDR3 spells CASSSLAGRGASSSYNEQFF. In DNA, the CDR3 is TGCGCCAGCAGCTCCCTGGCGGGGCGGGGGGCCTCAAGCTCCTACAATGAGCAGTTCTTC.

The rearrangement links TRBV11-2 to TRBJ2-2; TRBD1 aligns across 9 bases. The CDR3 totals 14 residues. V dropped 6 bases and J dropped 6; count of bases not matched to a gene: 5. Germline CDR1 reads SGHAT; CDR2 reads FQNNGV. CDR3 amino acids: CASSRRQGAGELFF. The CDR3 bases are TGTGCCAGCAGTCGACGACAGGGGGCCGGGGAGCTGTTTTTT.

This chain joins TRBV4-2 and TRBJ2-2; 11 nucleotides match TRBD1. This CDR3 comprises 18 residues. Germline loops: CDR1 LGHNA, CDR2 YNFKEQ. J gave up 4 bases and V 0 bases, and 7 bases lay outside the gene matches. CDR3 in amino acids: CASSQDLRGQGVTGELFF. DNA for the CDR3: TGTGCCAGCAGCCAAGATCTTAGGGGACAGGGGGTCACCGGGGAGCTGTTTTTT.

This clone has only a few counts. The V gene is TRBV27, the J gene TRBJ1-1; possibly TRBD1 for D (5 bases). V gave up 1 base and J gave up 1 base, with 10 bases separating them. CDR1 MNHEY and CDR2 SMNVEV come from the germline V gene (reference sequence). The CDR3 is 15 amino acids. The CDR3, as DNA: TGTGCCAGCAGTTTATGGGGCACGGAGAACACTGAAGCTTTCTTT. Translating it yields CASSLWGTENTEAFF.

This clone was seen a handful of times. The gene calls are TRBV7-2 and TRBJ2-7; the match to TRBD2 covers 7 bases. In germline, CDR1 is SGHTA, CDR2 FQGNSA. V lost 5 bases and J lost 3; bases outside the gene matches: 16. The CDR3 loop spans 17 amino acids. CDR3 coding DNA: TGTGCCAGCAGCCCCCTCGGGGGGTCCAACCTTTACTACGAGCAGTACTTC. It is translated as CASSPLGGSNLYYEQYF.

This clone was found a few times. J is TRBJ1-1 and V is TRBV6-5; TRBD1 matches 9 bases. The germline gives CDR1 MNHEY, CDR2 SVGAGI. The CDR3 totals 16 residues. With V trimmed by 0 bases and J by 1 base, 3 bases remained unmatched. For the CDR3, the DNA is TGTGCCAGCAGTTACTCTGGGACAGGGCGGAACACTGAAGCTTTCTTT. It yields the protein CASSYSGTGRNTEAFF.

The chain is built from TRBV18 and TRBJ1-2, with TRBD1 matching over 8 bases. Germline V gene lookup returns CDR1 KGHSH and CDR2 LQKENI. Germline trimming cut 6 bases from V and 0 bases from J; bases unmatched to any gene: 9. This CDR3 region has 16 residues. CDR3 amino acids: CASSTTGGDTNYGYTF. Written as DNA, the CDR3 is TGTGCCAGCTCGACTACAGGGGGAGATACTAACTATGGCTACACCTTC.

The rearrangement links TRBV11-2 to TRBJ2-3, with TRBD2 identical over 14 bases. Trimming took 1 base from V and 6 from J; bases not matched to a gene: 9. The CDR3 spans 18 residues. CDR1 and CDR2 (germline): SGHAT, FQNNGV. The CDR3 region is CASSLGQTSGGAPDTQYF. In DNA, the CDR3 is TGTGCCAGCAGCTTAGGACAGACTAGCGGGGGGGCGCCGGATACGCAGTATTTT.

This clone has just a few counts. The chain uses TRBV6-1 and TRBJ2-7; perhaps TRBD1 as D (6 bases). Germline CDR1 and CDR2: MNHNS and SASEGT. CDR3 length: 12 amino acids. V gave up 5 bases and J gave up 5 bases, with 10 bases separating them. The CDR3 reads CASSLRGDEQYF. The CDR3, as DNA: TGTGCCAGCAGTCTCAGGGGCGACGAGCAGTACTTC.

The CDR3 reads CAWKVVVAGDPDTQYF. The DNA of the CDR3 is TGTGCCTGGAAAGTCGTGGTAGCGGGGGACCCGGATACGCAGTATTTT. The V and J genes are TRBV30 and TRBJ2-3; 9 nucleotides match TRBD2. CDR3 length: 16 residues. Germline assignment: CDR1 GTSNPN and CDR2 SVGIG (reference sequence). V trimming: 4 bases; J trimming: 6 bases; junction bases outside the gene matches: 14.

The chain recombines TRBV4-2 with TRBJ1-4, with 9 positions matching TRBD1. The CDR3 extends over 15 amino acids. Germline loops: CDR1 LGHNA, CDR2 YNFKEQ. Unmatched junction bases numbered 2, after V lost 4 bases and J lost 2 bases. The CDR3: CASSRDRGTNEKLFF. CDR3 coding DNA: TGTGCCAGCAGCCGAGACAGGGGGACTAATGAAAAACTGTTTTTT.

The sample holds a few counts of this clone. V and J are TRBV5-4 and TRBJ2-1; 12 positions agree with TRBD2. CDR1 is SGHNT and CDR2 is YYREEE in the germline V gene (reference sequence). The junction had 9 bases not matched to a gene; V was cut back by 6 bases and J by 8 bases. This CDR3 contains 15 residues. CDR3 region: CASTNGGLAGHEQFF. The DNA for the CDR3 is TGTGCCAGCACCAATGGGGGACTAGCGGGTCATGAGCAGTTCTTC.

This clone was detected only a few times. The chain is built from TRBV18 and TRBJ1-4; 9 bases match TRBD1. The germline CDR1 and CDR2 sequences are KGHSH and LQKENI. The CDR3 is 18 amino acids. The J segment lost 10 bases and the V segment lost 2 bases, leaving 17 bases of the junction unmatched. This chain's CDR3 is CASSPSAPLQGARRKLFF. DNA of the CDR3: TGTGCCAGCTCACCATCAGCTCCCCTACAGGGGGCTAGGCGAAAACTGTTTTTT.

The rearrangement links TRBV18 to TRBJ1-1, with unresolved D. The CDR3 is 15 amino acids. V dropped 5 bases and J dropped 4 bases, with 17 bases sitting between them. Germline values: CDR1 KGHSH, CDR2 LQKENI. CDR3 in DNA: TGTGCCAGCTCAGATGGACCACGGGGTAGCACTGAAGCTTTCTTT. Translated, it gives CASSDGPRGSTEAFF.

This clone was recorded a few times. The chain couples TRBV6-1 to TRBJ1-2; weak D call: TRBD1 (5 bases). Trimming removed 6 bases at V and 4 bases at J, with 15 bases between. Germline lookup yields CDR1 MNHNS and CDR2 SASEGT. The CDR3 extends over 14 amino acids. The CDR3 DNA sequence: TGTGCCAGCAGCGTGGACATTACCCGCTATGGCTACACCTTC. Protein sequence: CASSVDITRYGYTF.

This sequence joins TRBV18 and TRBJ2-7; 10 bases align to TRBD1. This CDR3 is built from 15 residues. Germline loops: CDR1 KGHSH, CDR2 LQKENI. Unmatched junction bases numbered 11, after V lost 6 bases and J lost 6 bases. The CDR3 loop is CASSSLGTGEAEQYF. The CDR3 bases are TGTGCCAGCTCCAGCCTCGGGACAGGGGAGGCCGAGCAGTACTTC.

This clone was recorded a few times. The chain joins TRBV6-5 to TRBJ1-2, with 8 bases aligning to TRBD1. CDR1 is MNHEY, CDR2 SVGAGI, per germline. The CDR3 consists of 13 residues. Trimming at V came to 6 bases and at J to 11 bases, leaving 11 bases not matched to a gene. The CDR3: CASSPDRALGYTF. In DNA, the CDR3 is TGTGCCAGCAGCCCGGACAGGGCCCTTGGTTACACCTTC.

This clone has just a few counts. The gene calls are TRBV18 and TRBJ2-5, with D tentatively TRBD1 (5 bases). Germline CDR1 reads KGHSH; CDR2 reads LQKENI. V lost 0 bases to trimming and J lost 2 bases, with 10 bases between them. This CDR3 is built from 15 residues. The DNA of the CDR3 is TGTGCCAGCTCACCACCGGCAGCAGGGCAAGAGACCCAGTACTTC. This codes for CASSPPAAGQETQYF. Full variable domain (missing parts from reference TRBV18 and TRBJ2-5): NAGVMQNPRHLVRRRGQEARLRCSPMKGHSHVYWYRQLPEEGLKFMVYLQKENIIDESGMPKERFSAEFPKEGPSILRIQQVVRGDSAAYFCASSPPAAGQETQYFGPGTRLLVL.

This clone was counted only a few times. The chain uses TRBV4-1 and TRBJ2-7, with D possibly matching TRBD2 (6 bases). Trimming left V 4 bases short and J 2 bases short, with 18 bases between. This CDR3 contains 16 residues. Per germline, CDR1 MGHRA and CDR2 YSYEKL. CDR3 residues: CASSPTGNSGAYEQYF. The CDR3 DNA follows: TGCGCCAGCAGCCCAACGGGGAACTCGGGGGCCTACGAGCAGTACTTC.

DNA for the CDR3: TGTGCCAGCAGTTACTCCTGGACAGGGGATGGTACTGAAGCTTTCTTT. Its protein product is CASSYSWTGDGTEAFF. The chain carries TRBV6-5 and TRBJ1-1; 9 positions agree with TRBD1. V was pared by 0 bases and J by 5 bases, with 7 bases of the junction left unmatched. The germline V gene encodes CDR1 MNHEY and CDR2 SVGAGI. The CDR3 length is 16 residues.

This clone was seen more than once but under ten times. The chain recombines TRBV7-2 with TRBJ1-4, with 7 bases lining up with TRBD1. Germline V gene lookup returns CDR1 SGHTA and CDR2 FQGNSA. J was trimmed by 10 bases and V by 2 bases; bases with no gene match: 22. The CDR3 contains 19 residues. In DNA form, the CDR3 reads TGTGCCAGCAGCTTAAGGGTGGGGACAGCTTTTCCTGGGACGGGAAAACTGTTTTTT. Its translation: CASSLRVGTAFPGTGKLFF. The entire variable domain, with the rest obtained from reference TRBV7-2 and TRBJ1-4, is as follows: GAGVSQSPSNKVTEKGKDVELRCDPISGHTALYWYRQSLGQGLEFLIYFQGNSAPDKSGLPSDRFSAERTGGSVSTLTIQRTQQEDSAVYLCASSLRVGTAFPGTGKLFFGSGTQLSVL.